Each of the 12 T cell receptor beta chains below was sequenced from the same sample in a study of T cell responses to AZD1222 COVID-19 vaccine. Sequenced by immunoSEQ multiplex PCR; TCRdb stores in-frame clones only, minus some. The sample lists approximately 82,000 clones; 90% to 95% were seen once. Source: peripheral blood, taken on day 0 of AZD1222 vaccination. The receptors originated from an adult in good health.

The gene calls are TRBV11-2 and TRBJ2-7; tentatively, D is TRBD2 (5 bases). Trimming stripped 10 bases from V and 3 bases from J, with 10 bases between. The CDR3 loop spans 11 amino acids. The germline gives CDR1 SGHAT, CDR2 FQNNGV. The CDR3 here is CAISRGYEQYF. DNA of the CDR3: TGTGCCATTTCCCGGGGCTACGAGCAGTACTTC.

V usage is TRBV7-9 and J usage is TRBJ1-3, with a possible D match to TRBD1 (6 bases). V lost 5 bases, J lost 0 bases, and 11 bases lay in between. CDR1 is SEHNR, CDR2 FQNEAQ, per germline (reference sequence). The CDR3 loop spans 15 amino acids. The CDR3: CASSRRTASGNTIYF. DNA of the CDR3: TGTGCCAGCAGCAGGCGGACAGCCTCTGGAAACACCATATATTTT.

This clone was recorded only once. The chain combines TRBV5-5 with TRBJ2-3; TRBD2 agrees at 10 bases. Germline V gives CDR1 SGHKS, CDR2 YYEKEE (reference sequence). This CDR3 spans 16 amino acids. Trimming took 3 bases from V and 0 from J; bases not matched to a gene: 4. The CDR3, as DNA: TGTGCCAGCAGCTCAACTAGCGGGGCTAGCACAGATACGCAGTATTTT. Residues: CASSSTSGASTDTQYF.

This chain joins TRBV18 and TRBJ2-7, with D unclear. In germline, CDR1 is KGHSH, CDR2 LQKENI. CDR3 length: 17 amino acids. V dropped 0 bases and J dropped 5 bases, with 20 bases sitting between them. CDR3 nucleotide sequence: TGTGCCAGCTCACCACCATCGTATGCTGTGCCTTACCACGAGCAGTACTTC. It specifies CASSPPSYAVPYHEQYF.

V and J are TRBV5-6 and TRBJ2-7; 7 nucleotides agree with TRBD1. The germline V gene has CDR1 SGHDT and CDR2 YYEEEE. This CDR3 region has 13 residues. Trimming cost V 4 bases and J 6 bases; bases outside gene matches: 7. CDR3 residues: CASSRDRVGEQYF. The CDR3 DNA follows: TGTGCCAGCAGCCGTGACAGGGTTGGCGAGCAGTACTTC.

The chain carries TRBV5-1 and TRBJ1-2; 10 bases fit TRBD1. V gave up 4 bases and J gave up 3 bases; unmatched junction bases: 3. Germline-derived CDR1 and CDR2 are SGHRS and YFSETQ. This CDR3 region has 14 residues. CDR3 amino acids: CASSRGTGDYGYTF. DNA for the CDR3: TGCGCCAGCAGCCGGGGGACAGGGGACTATGGCTACACCTTC.

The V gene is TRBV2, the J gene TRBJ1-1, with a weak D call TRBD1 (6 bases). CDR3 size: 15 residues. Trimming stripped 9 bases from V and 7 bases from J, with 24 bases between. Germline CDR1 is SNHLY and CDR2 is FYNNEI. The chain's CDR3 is CASIKRWGGQREAFF. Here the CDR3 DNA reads TGTGCCAGTATTAAAAGGTGGGGGGGGCAACGTGAAGCTTTCTTT.

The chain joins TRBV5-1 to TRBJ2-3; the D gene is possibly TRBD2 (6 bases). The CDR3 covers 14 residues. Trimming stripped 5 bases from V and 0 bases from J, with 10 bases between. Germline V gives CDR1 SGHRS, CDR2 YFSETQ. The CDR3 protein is CASRGTYSTDTQYF. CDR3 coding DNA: TGCGCCAGCAGGGGGACTTATAGCACAGATACGCAGTATTTT.

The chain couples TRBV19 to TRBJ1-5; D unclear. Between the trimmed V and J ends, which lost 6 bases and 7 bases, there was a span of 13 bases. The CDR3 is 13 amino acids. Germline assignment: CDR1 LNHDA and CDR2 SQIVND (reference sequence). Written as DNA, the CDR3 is TGTGCCAGTAGCCCGGACTTAAACCAGCCCCAGCATTTT. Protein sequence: CASSPDLNQPQHF.

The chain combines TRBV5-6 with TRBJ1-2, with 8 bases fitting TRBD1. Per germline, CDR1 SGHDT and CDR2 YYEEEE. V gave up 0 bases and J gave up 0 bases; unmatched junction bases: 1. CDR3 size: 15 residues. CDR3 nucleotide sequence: TGTGCCAGCAGCTTGGGGACAGGGACTAACTATGGCTACACCTTC. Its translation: CASSLGTGTNYGYTF.

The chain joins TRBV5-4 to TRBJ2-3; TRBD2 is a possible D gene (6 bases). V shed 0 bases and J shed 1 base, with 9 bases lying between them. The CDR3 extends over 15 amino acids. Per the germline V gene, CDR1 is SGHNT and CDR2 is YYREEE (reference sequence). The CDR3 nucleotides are TGTGCCAGCAGCTTGGTCGGGGGAGGCACAGATACGCAGTATTTT. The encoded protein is CASSLVGGGTDTQYF.

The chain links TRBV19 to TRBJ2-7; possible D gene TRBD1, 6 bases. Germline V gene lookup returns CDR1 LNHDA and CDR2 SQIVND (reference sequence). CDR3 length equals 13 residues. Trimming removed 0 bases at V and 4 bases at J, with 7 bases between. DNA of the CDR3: TGTGCCAGTAGTATAGAACAGGGATACGAGCAGTACTTC. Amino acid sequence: CASSIEQGYEQYF. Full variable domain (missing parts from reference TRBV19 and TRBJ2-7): DGGITQSPKYLFRKEGQNVTLSCEQNLNHDAMYWYRQDPGQGLRLIYYSQIVNDFQKGDIAEGYSVSREKKESFPLTVTSAQKNPTAFYLCASSIEQGYEQYFGPGTRLTVT.